This TCR beta chain was observed in a study of CD8+ T cells in alopecia areata. This clone is a singleton in its sample. V gave up 3 bases and J gave up 7 bases; unmatched junction bases: 8. Germline V lookup: CDR1 GTSNPN, CDR2 SVGIG (reference sequence). The CDR3 contains 14 residues. Extracted RNA was reverse transcribed into cDNA, the sequencing template. Measured with immunoSEQ multiplex PCR; TCRdb has only the in-frame clones, and not every one. The data contain 250,000 or so clones, under 70% of them singletons. Lesional scalp tissue (obtained by punch biopsy) and peripheral blood were collected from alopecia areata patients.

This sequence was found in a human donor with alopecia areata. This chain uses TRBV30 with TRBJ1-4, with 7 positions matching TRBD1. Material: CD4+ T cells sorted from blood, obtained at week 0. The CDR3 reads CAWSGPGTAEKLFF. The CDR3 DNA follows: TGTGCCTGGAGCGGCCCGGGGACAGCTGAAAAACTGTTTTTT. Full variable domain (missing parts from reference TRBV30 and TRBJ1-4): SQTIHQWPATLVQPVGSPLSLECTVEGTSNPNLYWYRQAAGRGLQLLFYSVGIGQISSEVPQNLSASRPQDRQFILSSKKLLLSDSGFYLCAWSGPGTAEKLFFGSGTQLSVL.